The source of this TCR beta chain is a study of CXCR3-negative and CXCR3-positive naive CD8 T cells. Study overall: About 140 million TRB reads were obtained in total, which works out to about 1.5 +/- 0.3 million per library.

Through 5' RACE with UMI labels, the TRB cDNA libraries were prepared. TCRdb reworked the 5' RACE reads into one entry per CDR3 protein, no DNA. Listed are 85,000 to 130,000 distinct CDR3 sequences; 0.35% to 0.4% falls within the top ten. Naive CD8+ T lymphocytes were specified as CD45RO-CCR7+CD27+CD95-. Findings and caveats of the study: Comparably high diversity marked both naive subsets, whereas memory CD8+ cells had much lower diversity. The study found more hydrophobic TRB CDR3s in CXCR3-positive naive cells than in CXCR3-negative naive cells. Comparison of naive CXCR3-negative and CXCR3-positive cells revealed similar TRBV-TRBJ usage, while memory cells differed.

As regards this clonotype: Its antigen remains unidentified.

The receptor was derived from a human donor in good health. Some clones in this sample may be carry-over from other donors' samples. The specimen sequenced was naive CXCR3+ CD8+ T cells from blood. Described subset: CD45RO-CCR7+CD27+CD95- naive CD8+ T cells expressing CXCR3 (TNR3+).

The CDR3 loop is CASSIGIDLTPLHF. V and J are TRBV19 and TRBJ1-6; TCRdb returns TRBD1, unconfirmable since there is no DNA. The CDR3 is made up of 14 amino acids. Germline V CDR1 and CDR2: LNHDA, SQIVND (reference sequence).